This T cell receptor (beta chain) was obtained from a study of Tregs in tolerant kidney transplant recipients. Details on this clone: Its target is unknown.

Study-wide results and limits: The most relevant donor-specific Treg TCRbeta repertoire apparently came from expansion with activated donor B cells. This study did not directly address biological reproducibility.

The germline V gene encodes CDR1 MNHEY and CDR2 SVGAGI. The CDR3 has 12 amino acids. With 8 bases removed from V and 3 bases from J, the gap between germline ends came to 8 bases. CD4+CD25+CD127- Tregs, CD4+CD25- non-Tregs, CD4 and CD8 cells were sorted. Libraries were prepared by immunoSEQ multiplex PCR; TCRdb keeps only in-frame clonotypes and omits some of them. The table shows about 240,000 clones, with about four fifths occurring only once. The specimen sequenced was CD4+ T cells from blood. This TCR derives from a human donor in good health. This sequence joins TRBV6-5 and TRBJ1-5; D gene unclear. CDR3 DNA: TGTGCCAGCGGGCTTAACAATCAGCCCCAGCATTTT. This gives the protein CASGLNNQPQHF.